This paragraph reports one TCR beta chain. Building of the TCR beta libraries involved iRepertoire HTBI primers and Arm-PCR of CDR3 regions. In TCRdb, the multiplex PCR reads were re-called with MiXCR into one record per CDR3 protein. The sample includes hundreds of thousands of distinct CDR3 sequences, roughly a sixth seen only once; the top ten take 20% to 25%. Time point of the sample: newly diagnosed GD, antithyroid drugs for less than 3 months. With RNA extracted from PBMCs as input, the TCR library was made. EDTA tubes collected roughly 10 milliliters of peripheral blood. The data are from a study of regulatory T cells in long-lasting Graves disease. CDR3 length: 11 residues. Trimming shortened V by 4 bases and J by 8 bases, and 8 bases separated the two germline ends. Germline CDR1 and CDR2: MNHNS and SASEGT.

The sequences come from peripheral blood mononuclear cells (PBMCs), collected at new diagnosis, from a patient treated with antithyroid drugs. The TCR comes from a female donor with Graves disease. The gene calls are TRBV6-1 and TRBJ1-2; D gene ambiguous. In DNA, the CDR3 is TGTGCCAGCAGTGTATCGAGCGGCTACACCTTC. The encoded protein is CASSVSSGYTF.